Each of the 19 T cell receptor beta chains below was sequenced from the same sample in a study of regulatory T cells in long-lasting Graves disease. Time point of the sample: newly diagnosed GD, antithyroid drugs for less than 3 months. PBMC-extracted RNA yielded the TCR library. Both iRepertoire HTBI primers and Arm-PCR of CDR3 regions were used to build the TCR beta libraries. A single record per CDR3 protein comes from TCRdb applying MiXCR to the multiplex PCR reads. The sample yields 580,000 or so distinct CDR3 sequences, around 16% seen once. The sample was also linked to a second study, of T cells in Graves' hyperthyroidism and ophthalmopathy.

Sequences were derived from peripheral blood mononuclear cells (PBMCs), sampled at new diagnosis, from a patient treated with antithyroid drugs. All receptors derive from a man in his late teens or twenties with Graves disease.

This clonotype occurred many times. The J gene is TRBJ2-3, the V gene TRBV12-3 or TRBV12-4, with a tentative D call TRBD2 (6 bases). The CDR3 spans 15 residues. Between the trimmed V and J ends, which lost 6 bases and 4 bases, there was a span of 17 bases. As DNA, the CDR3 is TGTGCCAGCAGGGAGGGCCCCACGATTCCAGATACGCAGTATTTT. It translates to CASREGPTIPDTQYF.

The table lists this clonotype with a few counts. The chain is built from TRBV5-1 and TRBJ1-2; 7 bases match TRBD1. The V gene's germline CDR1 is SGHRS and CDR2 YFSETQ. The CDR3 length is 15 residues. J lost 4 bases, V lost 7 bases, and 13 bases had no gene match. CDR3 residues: CASGIPGQSSYGYTF. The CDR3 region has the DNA TGCGCCAGCGGTATACCGGGACAGTCTTCCTATGGCTACACCTTC.

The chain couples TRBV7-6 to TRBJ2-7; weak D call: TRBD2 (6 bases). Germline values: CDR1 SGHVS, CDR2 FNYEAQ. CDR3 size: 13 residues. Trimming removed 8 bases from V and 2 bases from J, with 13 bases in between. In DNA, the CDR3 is TGTGCCAGCGGGGGGACGGCGACCTACGAGCAGTACTTC. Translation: CASGGTATYEQYF.

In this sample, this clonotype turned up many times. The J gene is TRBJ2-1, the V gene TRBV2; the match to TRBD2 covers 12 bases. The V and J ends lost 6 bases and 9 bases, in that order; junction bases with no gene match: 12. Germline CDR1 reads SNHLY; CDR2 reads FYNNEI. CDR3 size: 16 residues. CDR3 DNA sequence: TGTGCCAGCAGGATGCAGACTAGCGGGAGATTCAGTGAGCAGTTCTTC. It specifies CASRMQTSGRFSEQFF.

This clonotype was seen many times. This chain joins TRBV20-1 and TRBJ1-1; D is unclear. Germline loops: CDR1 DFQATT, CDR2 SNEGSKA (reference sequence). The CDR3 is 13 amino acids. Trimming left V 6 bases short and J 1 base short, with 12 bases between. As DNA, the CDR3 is TGCAGTGCCCTAGTTGGGAGGAACACTGAAGCTTTCTTT. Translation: CSALVGRNTEAFF.

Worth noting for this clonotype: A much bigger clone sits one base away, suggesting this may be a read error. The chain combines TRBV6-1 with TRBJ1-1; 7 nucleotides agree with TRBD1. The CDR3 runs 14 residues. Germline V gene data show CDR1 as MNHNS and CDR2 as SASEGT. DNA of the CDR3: TGTGCCAGCAGCCCCCAGGGGGGGGACACTGAAGCTTCCTTT. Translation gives CASSPQGGDTEASF.

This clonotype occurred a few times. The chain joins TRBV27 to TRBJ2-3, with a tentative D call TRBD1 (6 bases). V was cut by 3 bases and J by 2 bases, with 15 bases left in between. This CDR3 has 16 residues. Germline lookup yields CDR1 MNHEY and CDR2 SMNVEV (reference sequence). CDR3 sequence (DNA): TGTGCCAGCAGTTTCAGGGGTGTTTTTTTCACAGATACGCAGTATTTT. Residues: CASSFRGVFFTDTQYF.

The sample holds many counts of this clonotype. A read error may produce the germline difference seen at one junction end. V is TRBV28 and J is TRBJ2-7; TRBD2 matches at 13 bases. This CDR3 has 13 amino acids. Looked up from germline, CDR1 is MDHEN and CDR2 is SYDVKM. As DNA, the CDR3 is TGTGCCAGCAGTTTAACGACTAGCGGGAGGCTGCACTTC. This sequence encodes CASSLTTSGRLHF.

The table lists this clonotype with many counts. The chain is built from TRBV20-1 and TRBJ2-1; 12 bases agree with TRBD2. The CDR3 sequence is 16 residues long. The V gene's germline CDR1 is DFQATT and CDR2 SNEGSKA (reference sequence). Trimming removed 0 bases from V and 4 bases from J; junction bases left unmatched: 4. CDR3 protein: CSARDPSGRAYNEQFF. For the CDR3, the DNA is TGCAGTGCTAGAGACCCTAGCGGGAGGGCTTACAATGAGCAGTTCTTC.

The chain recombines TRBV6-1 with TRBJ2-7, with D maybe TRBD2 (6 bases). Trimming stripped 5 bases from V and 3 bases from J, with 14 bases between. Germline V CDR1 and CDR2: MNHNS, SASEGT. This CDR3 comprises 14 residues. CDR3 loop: CASSPRNSGYEQYF. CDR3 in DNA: TGTGCCAGCAGTCCCAGGAATAGCGGCTACGAGCAGTACTTC.

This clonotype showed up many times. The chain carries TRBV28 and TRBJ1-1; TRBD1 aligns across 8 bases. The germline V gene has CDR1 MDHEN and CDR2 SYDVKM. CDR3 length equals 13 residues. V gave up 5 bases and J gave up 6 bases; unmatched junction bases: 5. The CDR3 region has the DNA TGTGCCAGCAGTCCCACAGGGGGATCTGAAGCTTTCTTT. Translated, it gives CASSPTGGSEAFF.

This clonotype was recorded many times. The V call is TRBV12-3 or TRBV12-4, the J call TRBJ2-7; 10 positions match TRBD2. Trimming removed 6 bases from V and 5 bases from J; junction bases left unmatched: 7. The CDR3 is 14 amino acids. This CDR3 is CASSFLAGGHEQYF. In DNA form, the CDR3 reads TGTGCCAGCAGCTTCTTAGCGGGAGGCCACGAGCAGTACTTC.

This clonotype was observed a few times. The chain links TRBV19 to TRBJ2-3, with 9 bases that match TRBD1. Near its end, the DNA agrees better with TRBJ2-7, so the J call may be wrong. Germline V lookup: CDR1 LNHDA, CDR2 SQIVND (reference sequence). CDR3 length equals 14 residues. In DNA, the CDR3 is TGTGCCAGTAGAACCGACAGGGGGGCCTACGAGCAGTACTTC. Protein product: CASRTDRGAYEQYF.

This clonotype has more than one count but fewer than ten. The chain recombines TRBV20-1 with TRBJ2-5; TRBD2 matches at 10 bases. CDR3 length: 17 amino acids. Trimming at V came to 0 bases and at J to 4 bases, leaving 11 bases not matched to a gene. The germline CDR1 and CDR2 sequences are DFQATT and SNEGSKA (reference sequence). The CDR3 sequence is CSARDLVSSGSLETQYF. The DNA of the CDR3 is TGCAGTGCTAGAGATCTCGTGTCTAGCGGGAGTTTAGAGACCCAGTACTTC.

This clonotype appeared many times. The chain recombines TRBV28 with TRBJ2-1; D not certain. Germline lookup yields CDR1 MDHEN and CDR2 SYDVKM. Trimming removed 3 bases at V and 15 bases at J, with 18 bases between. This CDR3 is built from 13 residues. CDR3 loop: CASSFRSPRSPFF. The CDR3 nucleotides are TGTGCCAGCAGTTTCCGTAGCCCCCGAAGCCCGTTCTTC. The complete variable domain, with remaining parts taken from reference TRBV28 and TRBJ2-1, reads DVKVTQSSRYLVKRTGEKVFLECVQDMDHENMFWYRQDPGLGLRLIYFSYDVKMKEKGDIPEGYSVSREKKERFSLILESASTNQTSMYLCASSFRSPRSPFFGPGTRLTVL.

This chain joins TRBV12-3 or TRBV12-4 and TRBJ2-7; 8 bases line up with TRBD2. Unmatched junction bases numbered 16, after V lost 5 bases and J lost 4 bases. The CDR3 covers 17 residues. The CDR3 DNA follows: TGTGCCAGCAGTCCCCTGACGTACCGTAGCGGGACGTACGAGCAGTACTTC. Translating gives CASSPLTYRSGTYEQYF.

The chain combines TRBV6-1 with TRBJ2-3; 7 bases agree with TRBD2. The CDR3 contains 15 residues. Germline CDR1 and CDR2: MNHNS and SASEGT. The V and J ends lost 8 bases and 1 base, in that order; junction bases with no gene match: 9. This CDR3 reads CASRASGGRTDTQYF. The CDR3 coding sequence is TGTGCCAGCCGAGCTAGCGGAGGTCGCACAGATACGCAGTATTTT.

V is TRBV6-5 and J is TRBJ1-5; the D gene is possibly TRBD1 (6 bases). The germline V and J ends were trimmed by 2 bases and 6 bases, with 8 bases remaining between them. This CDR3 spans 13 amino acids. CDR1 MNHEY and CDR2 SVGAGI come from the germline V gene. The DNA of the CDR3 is TGTGCCAGCAGTTACAACAGGGCTCAGCCCCAGCATTTT. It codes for CASSYNRAQPQHF.

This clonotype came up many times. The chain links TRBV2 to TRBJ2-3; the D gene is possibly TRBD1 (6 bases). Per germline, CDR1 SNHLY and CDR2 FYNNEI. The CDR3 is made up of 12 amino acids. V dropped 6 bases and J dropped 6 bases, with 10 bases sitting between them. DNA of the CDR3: TGTGCCAGCAGAAACAGGGTGGATACGCAGTATTTT. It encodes CASRNRVDTQYF.